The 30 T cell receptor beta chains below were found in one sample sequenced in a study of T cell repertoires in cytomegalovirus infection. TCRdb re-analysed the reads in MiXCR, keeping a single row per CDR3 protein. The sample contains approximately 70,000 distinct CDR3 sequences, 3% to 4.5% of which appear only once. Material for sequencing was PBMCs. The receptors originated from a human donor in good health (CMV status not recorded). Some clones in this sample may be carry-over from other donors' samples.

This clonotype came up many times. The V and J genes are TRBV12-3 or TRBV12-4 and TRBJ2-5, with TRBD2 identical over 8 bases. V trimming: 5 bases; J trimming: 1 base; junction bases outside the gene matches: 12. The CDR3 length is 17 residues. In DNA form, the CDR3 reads TGTGCCAGCAGTCGGGGGAAGCGCGGGGGGCGCCAAGAGACCCAGTACTTC. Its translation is CASSRGKRGGRQETQYF.

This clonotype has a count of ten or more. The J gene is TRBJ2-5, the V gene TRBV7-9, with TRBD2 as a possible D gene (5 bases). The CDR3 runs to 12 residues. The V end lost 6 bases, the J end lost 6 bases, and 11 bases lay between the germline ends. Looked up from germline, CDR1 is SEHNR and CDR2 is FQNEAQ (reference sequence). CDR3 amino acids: CASSSEGKTQYF. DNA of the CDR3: TGTGCCAGCAGTTCTGAGGGAAAGACCCAGTACTTC.

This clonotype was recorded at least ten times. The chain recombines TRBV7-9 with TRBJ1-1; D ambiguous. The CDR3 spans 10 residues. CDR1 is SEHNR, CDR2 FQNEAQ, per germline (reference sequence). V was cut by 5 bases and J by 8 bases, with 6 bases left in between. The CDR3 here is CASSGTEAFF. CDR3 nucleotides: TGTGCCAGCAGCGGCACAGAAGCTTTCTTT.

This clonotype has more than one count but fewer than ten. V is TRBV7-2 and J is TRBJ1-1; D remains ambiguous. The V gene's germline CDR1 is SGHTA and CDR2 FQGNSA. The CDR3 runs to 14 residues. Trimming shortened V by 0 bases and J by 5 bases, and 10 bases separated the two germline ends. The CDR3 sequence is CASSLAPGGTEAFF. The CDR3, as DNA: TGTGCCAGCAGCTTAGCCCCTGGCGGGACTGAAGCTTTCTTT.

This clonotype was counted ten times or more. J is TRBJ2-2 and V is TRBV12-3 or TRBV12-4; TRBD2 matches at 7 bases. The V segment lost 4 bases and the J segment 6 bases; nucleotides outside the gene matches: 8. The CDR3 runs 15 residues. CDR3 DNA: TGTGCCAGCAGTTCCCCGGGAGGCTCTTCCGGGGAGCTGTTTTTT. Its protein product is CASSSPGGSSGELFF.

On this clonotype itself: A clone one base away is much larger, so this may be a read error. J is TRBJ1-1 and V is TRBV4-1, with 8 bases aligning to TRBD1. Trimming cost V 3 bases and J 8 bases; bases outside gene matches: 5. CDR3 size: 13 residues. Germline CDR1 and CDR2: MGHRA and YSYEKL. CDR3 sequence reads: CASSQGQAVEAFF. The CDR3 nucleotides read TGCGCCAGCAGCCAGGGACAGGCTGTGGAAGCTTTCTTT.

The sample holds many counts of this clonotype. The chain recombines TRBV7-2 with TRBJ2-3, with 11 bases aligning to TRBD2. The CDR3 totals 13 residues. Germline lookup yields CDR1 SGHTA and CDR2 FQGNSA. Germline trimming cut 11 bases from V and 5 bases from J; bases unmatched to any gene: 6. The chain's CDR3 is CALRGLAEDTQYF. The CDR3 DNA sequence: TGTGCCTTAAGGGGACTAGCGGAAGATACGCAGTATTTT.

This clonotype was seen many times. The CDR3 DNA follows: TGTGCCAGCAGTTTAGCGGGGACAGGGCTCGAGCAGTACTTC. Encoded protein: CASSLAGTGLEQYF. The chain is built from TRBV28 and TRBJ2-7, with 9 bases matching TRBD1. CDR3 length: 14 residues. V trimming: 2 bases; J trimming: 6 bases; junction bases outside the gene matches: 5. From germline, CDR1 is MDHEN and CDR2 SYDVKM.

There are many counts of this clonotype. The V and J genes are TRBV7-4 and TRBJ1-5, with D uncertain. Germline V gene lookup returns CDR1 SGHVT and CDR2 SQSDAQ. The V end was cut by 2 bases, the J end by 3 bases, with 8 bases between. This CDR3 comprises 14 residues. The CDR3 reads CASSLSGDNQPQHF. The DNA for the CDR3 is TGTGCCAGCAGCTTATCCGGTGACAATCAGCCCCAGCATTTT.

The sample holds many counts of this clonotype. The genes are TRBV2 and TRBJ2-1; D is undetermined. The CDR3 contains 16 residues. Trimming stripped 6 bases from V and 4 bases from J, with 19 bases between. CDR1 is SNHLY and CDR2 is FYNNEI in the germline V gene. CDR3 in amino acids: CASSLGPSLPYNEQFF. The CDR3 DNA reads TGTGCCAGCAGCCTCGGGCCCAGCTTACCTTACAATGAGCAGTTCTTC. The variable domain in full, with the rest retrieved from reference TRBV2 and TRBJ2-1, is EPEVTQTPSHQVTQMGQEVILRCVPISNHLYFYWYRQILGQKVEFLVSFYNNEISEKSEIFDDQFSVERPDGSNFTLKIRSTKLEDSAMYFCASSLGPSLPYNEQFFGPGTRLTVL.

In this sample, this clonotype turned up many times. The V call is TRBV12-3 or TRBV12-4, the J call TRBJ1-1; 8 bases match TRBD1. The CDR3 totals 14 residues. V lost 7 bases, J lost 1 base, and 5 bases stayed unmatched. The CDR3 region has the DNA TGTGCCAGCAACGCCGGGACAGGGAACACTGAAGCTTTCTTT. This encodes CASNAGTGNTEAFF.

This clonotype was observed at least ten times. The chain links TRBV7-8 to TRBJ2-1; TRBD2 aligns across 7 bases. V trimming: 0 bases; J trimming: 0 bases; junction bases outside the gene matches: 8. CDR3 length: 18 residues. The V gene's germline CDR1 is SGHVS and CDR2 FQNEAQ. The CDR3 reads CASSLAHRAGSSYNEQFF. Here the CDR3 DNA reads TGTGCCAGCAGCTTAGCGCATCGAGCGGGGAGCTCCTACAATGAGCAGTTCTTC.

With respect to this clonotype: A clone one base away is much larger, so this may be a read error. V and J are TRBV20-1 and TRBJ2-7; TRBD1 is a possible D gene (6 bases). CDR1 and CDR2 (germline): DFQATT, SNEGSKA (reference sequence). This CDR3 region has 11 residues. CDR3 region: CRAGASYEQYF. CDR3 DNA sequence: TGCAGAGCAGGGGCTTCATACGAGCAGTACTTC.

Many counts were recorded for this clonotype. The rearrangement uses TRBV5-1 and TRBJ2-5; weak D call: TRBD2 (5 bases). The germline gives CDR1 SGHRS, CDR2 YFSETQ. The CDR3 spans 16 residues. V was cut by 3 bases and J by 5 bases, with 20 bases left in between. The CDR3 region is CASSSTGRGVGETQYF. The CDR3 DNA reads TGCGCCAGCAGCTCAACTGGGAGAGGCGTAGGGGAGACCCAGTACTTC. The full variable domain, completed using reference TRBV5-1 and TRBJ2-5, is KAGVTQTPRYLIKTRGQQVTLSCSPISGHRSVSWYQQTPGQGLQFLFEYFSETQRNKGNFPGRFSGRQFSNSRSEMNVSTLELGDSALYLCASSSTGRGVGETQYFGPGTRLLVL.

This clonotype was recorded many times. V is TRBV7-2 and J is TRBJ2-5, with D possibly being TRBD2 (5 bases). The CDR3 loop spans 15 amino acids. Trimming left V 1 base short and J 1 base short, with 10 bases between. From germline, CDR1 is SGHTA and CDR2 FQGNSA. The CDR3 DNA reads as TGTGCCAGCAGCTTAGGTGGCGGGCCCCAAGAGACCCAGTACTTC. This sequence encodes CASSLGGGPQETQYF. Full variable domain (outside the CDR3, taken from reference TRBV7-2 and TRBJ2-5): GAGVSQSPSNKVTEKGKDVELRCDPISGHTALYWYRQSLGQGLEFLIYFQGNSAPDKSGLPSDRFSAERTGGSVSTLTIQRTQQEDSAVYLCASSLGGGPQETQYFGPGTRLLVL.

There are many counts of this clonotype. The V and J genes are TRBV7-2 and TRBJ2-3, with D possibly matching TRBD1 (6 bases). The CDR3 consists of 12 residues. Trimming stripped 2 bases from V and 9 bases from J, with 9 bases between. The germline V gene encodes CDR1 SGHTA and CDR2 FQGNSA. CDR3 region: CASSLSDRTQYF. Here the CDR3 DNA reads TGTGCCAGCAGCTTAAGTGACAGGACGCAGTATTTT.

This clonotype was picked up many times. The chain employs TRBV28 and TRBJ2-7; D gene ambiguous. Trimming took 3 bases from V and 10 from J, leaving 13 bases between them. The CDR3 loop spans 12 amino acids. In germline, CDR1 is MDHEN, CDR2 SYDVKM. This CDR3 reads CASSFLGIAQYF. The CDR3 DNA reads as TGTGCCAGCAGTTTCCTGGGGATAGCCCAGTACTTC.

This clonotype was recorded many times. CDR3 amino acids: CASGPRAGSGNTIYF. The CDR3 DNA follows: TGTGCCAGCGGGCCCAGAGCGGGCTCTGGAAACACCATATATTTT. This chain uses TRBV28 with TRBJ1-3; D uncertain. Germline loops: CDR1 MDHEN, CDR2 SYDVKM. This CDR3 has 15 amino acids. Between the trimmed V and J ends, which lost 8 bases and 0 bases, there was a span of 14 bases.

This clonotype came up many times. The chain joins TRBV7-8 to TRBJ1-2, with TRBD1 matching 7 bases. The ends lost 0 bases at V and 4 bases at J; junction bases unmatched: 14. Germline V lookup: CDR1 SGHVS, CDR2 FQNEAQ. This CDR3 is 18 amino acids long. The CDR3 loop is CASSLAPRQGQGTYGYTF. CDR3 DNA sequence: TGTGCCAGCAGCTTAGCCCCCCGACAGGGACAAGGGACCTATGGCTACACCTTC.

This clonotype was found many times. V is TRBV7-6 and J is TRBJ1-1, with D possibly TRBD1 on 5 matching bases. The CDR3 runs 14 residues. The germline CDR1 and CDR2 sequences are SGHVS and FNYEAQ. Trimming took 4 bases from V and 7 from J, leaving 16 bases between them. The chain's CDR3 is CASSSGTPDREAFF. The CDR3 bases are TGTGCCAGCAGCTCCGGGACGCCAGACCGTGAAGCTTTCTTT. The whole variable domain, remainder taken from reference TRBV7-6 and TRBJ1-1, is GAGVSQSPRYKVTKRGQDVALRCDPISGHVSLYWYRQALGQGPEFLTYFNYEAQQDKSGLPNDRFSAERPEGSISTLTIQRTEQRDSAMYRCASSSGTPDREAFFGQGTRLTVV.

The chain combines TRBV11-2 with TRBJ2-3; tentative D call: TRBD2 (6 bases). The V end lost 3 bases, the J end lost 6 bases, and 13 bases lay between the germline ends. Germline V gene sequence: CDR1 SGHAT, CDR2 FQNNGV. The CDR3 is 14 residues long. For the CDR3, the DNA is TGTGCCAGCAGCTTCCCGTTCCGGGAGGATACGCAGTATTTT. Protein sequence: CASSFPFREDTQYF.

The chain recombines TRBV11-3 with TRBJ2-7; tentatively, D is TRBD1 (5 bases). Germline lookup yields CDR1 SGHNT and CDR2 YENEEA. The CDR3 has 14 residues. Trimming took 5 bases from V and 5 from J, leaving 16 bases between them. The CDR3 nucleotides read TGTGCCAGCAGCCCATCAGGGCTTATTGACGAGCAGTACTTC. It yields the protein CASSPSGLIDEQYF. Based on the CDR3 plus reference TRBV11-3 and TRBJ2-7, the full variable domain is EAGVVQSPRYKIIEKKQPVAFWCNPISGHNTLYWYLQNLGQGPELLIRYENEEAVDDSQLPKDRFSAERLKGVDSTLKIQPAELGDSAVYLCASSPSGLIDEQYFGPGTRLTVT.

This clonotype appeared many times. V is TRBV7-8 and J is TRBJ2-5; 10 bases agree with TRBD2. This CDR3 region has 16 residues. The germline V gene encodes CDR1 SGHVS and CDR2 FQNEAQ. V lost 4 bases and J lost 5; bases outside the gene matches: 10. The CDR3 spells CASSSLAGVVGETQYF. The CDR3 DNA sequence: TGTGCCAGCAGCTCCCTAGCGGGAGTAGTAGGGGAGACCCAGTACTTC.

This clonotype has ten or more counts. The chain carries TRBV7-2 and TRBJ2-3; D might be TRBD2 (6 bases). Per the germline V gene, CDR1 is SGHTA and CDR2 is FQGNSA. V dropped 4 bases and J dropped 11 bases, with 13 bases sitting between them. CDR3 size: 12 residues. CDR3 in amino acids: CASSSEGLRQYF. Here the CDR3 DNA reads TGTGCCAGCAGCTCTGAGGGACTTAGGCAGTATTTT.

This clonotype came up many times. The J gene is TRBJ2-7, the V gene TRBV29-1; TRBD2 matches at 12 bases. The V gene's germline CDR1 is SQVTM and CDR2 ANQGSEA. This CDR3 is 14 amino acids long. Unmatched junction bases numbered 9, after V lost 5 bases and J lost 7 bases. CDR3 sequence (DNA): TGCAGCGTTTCGTCACTAGCGGGAGGCTCAGAGCAGTACTTC. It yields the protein CSVSSLAGGSEQYF.

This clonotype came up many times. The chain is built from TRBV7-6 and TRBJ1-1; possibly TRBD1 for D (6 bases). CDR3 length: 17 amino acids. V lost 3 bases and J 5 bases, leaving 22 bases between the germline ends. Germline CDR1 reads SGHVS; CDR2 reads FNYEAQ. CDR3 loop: CASSFHQINRELTEAFF. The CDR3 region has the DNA TGTGCCAGCAGCTTCCACCAGATAAACAGGGAGTTGACTGAAGCTTTCTTT.

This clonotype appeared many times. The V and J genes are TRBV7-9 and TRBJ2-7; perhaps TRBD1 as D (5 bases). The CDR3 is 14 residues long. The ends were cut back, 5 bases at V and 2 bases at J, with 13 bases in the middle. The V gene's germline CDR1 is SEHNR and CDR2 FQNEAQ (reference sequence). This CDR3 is CASSPQGSPYEQYF. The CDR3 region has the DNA TGTGCCAGCAGCCCGCAGGGCTCACCCTACGAGCAGTACTTC.

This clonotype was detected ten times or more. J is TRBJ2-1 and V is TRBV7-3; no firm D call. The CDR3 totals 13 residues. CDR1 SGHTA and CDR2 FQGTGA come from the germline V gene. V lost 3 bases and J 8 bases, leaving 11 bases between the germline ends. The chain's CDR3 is CASSFSPGDEQFF. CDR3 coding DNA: TGTGCCAGCAGCTTTTCGCCTGGAGATGAGCAGTTCTTC.

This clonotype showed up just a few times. CDR3 amino acids: CASSARQGVNTEAFF. The CDR3 DNA is TGTGCCAGCAGCGCTAGGCAGGGAGTGAACACTGAAGCTTTCTTT. The chain couples TRBV11-2 to TRBJ1-1, with D possibly TRBD1 on 5 matching bases. This CDR3 has 15 amino acids. V was shortened by 5 bases and J by 0 bases, with 13 bases between the two germline ends. The V gene's germline CDR1 is SGHAT and CDR2 FQNNGV.

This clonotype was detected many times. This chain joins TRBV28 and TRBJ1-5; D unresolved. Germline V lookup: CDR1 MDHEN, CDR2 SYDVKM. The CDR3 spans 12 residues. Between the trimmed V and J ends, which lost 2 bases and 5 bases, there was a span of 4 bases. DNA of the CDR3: TGTGCCAGCAGTTTAATCCATCAGCCCCAGCATTTT. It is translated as CASSLIHQPQHF. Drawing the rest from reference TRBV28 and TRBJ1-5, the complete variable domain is DVKVTQSSRYLVKRTGEKVFLECVQDMDHENMFWYRQDPGLGLRLIYFSYDVKMKEKGDIPEGYSVSREKKERFSLILESASTNQTSMYLCASSLIHQPQHFGDGTRLSIL.